This T cell receptor beta chain was retrieved from a study of blood T cell repertoires in COVID-19 (TCRdb year 2020). Describing the broader study: Samples from collaborators originated in the United States, Italy and Spain and spanned both the acute and convalescent phases of COVID-19. Subjects who had been exposed to COVID-19, were actively infected with it, or had recovered from it provided the deeply sampled blood TCRbeta repertoires that made up the dataset. Nearly every sample came with metadata listing a de-identified subject ID, COVID-19 status, age in years and sex. The prospective study material was composed of cDNA or gDNA derived from T cells, B-cell-depleted T cells, or PBMCs. The repertoires were released in a freely available public database meant as a resource for research on the immune response to SARS-CoV-2. The samples were drawn from the first 160 participants of the ongoing ImmuneRACE study and from over 950 subjects provided by 6 global collaborators. Where available, HLA class I and class II types were obtained from metadata supplied by the sample provider rather than from assay-based typing.

Note on this clone: Its antigen remains undetermined. No base qualities exist here, and no much larger clone lies one base off it.

V gives up 2 bases and J gives up 3 bases, and the segment between their germline ends measures 10 bases. From the germline V gene, CDR1 is MNHEY and CDR2 is SVGAGI. Including the terminal cysteine and phenylalanine, the CDR3 comprises 15 residues. Kept here is only the CDR3 DNA, which spans 45 bases and is read in frame from base 1. The immunoSEQ Assay, a bias-controlled multiplex PCR, was used to amplify TCRbeta CDR3 regions from genomic DNA. For the original study's pipeline: Nucleated cell counts per sample were estimated from amplification of reference gene primers within the assay. To quantify the absolute abundance of each unique TCRbeta CDR3 rearrangement, sequence reads were collapsed and filtered. For each sample, productive Simpson clonality was calculated by taking the square root of Simpson's diversity index across productive rearrangements. TCRdb obtained this table from immuneACCESS and retained in-frame rearrangements with V and J assigned. These tables miss some clones; where compared with another copy, unresolved V genes account for less than half of the shortfall, and the remainder is unexplained. The V and J calls and clone size come from that table; D and trimming were worked out from the DNA. The table for this sample lists 250,000 or so clones; approximately 80% of them were counted only once. 4.2% of the sample is taken by the ten largest.

Whole blood was collected in K2EDTA tubes by collaborating institutions according to the institutions' own protocols. For TCRbeta analysis, collaborator samples were shipped as frozen whole blood, as isolated PBMCs, or as DNA extracted from either sample type. General study outcomes and caveats: The quantity of clinical and demographic metadata differed by source and by participant and was supplied without curation.

The sample taken for sequencing was peripheral blood. The chain links TRBV6-5 with TRBJ2-2; a tentative D match to TRBD2 spans 5 bases. This TCR was recovered from a man aged 60 to 69 with acute or convalescent COVID-19. The CDR3 is CASSYRAGDTGELFF. The nucleotide sequence is given as TGTGCCAGCAGTTACAGGGCGGGCGACACCGGGGAGCTGTTTTTT.